The subject of this entry is one T cell receptor beta chain. Its antigen specificity is not known. The sample holds no much larger clone one base away, and base qualities are not on file. The CDR3 regions of human TCRbeta chains were subjected to immunosequencing. The study's own analysis went as follows. TCRs in the repertoires were compared against a reference library of SARS-CoV-2-specific TCRs that had been generated with the MIRA antigen-specificity platform. Breadth was defined as the fraction of unique TCRs that were SARS-CoV-2-associated. Depth was defined as the fraction of total T cells that were SARS-CoV-2-associated. Each spike-specific TCR was assigned to its reactive spike region and to a CD4 or CD8 class using the MIRA data. Log10-transformed breadth and depth values were compared by one-way ANOVA with Sidak's multiple comparisons tests. As stored in TCRdb, this immuneACCESS dataset retains in-frame rearrangements with V and J assigned. A fraction of the clones does not appear; measured against another copy, unresolved V genes explain less than half of the discrepancy, and the remainder lacks a known reason. V and J calls and clone size come straight from that table; D and trimming were deduced from the DNA. The table for this sample lists about 120,000 clones; 85% to 90% of them were counted only once. The ten largest clones capture more than 7.5% of the sample.

Cut back by 0 bases and 6 bases, the V and J ends lie 13 bases apart. The germline V gene encodes CDR1 SGHKS and CDR2 YYEKEE (reference sequence). The CDR3 contains 15 residues, cysteine and phenylalanine counted. CDR3 DNA only is kept here, 45 bases in frame from base 1. The time point label for this specimen denotes: baseline before first vaccination. Vaccinee samples were obtained from the UK trials COV001 and COV002, which included a single-blind randomized controlled phase 2/3 trial of AZD1222 (ChAdOx1 nCoV-19) in healthy adults. For TCRbeta chain sequencing, PBMC samples from trial participants were taken at day 0 and at day 28 after the second dose. The sample comes from a study of T cell responses to AZD1222 COVID-19 vaccine (dated by TCRdb to the early 2020s). Some background on the complete study: AZD1222 recipients given second doses at about 4 weeks or at about 12 weeks were pooled, since spike-specific TCR depth and breadth were not found to differ between the two schedules. TCR sequencing was performed for 230 to 250 trial participants, of whom 207 were given two doses of AZD1222 and around 26 were given two doses of MenACWY control vaccine. Trial participants were enrolled by age into 18-55, 56-69 and 70-plus year subgroups, with 148, 28 and 57 TCR-sequenced participants respectively. Here is what the overall study found, with its caveats: Because no samples from the day 14 peak response were available, repertoires could be characterized only after the peak T cell response. Conclusions about previously exposed vaccinees are limited because only six or seven AZD1222 recipients were SARS-CoV-2 seropositive at baseline. Nearly half of unique spike-specific TCRs reportedly recognized epitopes outside regions mutated in the B.1.351 and B.1.1.7 variants. CD4 TCRs associated with the vaccine covered the entire spike protein, and the dominant responses were in regions 160-218 and 743-854. The 56-69-year group was small, and its depth increase did not reach significance, likely because of low power. A significant rise in spike-specific TCR breadth and depth was observed after two AZD1222 doses relative to day 0 and relative to MenACWY recipients. Participants were mostly white British and included more females than males, and it was suggested by the authors that clonal diversity may have been underestimated.

This receptor was identified in an adult in good health. Sequencing used peripheral blood, obtained on day 0 of AZD1222 vaccination. Here the chain combines TRBV5-5 and TRBJ1-5; a tentative D call is TRBD1 (5 bases match). The sequenced DNA is TGTGCCAGCAGCTTGGGTATCCGAGGGGTTCAGCCCCAGCATTTT. This sequence encodes CASSLGIRGVQPQHF.